The 10 T cell receptor beta chains listed next were all sequenced from one sample in a study of T cell responses to AZD1222 COVID-19 vaccine. Repertoires were generated with immunoSEQ multiplex PCR, while TCRdb's copy carries only in-frame clones and drops some. The table has fewer than 120,000 clones, under 95% seen once. The sample in question was peripheral blood, obtained on day 0 of AZD1222 vaccination. The receptors here all came from an adult in good health.

The gene calls are TRBV10-2 and TRBJ2-7, with 7 bases matching TRBD2. Per the germline V gene, CDR1 is WSHSY and CDR2 is SAAADI. V lost 5 bases, J lost 7 bases, and 11 bases stayed unmatched. The CDR3 runs to 14 residues. The CDR3 DNA sequence: TGCGCCAGCAGTCCGGGGACTACCCCTCTGGAGCAGTACTTC. This translates into CASSPGTTPLEQYF.

The rearrangement uses TRBV2 and TRBJ2-7; D is undetermined. The germline gives CDR1 SNHLY, CDR2 FYNNEI. This CDR3 spans 11 amino acids. Trimming took off 4 bases at V and 6 bases at J, with 7 bases between the two ends. The CDR3 protein is CASSGNIEQYF. CDR3 DNA: TGTGCCAGCAGTGGCAACATCGAGCAGTACTTC.

J is TRBJ2-7 and V is TRBV2, with D uncertain. The germline V gene has CDR1 SNHLY and CDR2 FYNNEI. V was pared by 1 base and J by 3 bases, with 13 bases between. This CDR3 comprises 15 residues. The CDR3 DNA reads as TGTGCCAGCAGTGAAGGACCCTCTGTGGGCTACGAGCAGTACTTC. Translated: CASSEGPSVGYEQYF.

This chain joins TRBV5-1 and TRBJ1-5; D gene uncertain. CDR1 is SGHRS and CDR2 is YFSETQ in the germline V gene. The CDR3 is 14 residues long. Trimming took 4 bases from V and 4 from J, leaving 12 bases between them. This CDR3 reads CASSVDGINQPQHF. CDR3 in DNA: TGCGCCAGCAGCGTGGACGGGATTAATCAGCCCCAGCATTTT.

This clone has only a few counts. The V and J genes are TRBV7-6 and TRBJ2-1, with TRBD2 identical over 8 bases. Germline-derived CDR1 and CDR2 are SGHVS and FNYEAQ. The CDR3 has 13 amino acids. The junction had 3 bases not matched to a gene; V was cut back by 5 bases and J by 6 bases. This chain's CDR3 is CASSSRGGNEQFF. The CDR3 region has the DNA TGTGCCAGCAGCAGCCGGGGGGGCAATGAGCAGTTCTTC. Full variable domain (remainder filled in from reference TRBV7-6 and TRBJ2-1): GAGVSQSPRYKVTKRGQDVALRCDPISGHVSLYWYRQALGQGPEFLTYFNYEAQQDKSGLPNDRFSAERPEGSISTLTIQRTEQRDSAMYRCASSSRGGNEQFFGPGTRLTVL.

This clone showed up just once. An end of the junction does not agree with germline; a read error may underlie this. The chain uses TRBV7-9 and TRBJ1-4; D ambiguous. There are 15 residues in the CDR3. Germline CDR1 and CDR2: SEHNR and FQNEAQ (reference sequence). CDR3 amino acids: CASSTHTSTSEKLFF. As DNA, the CDR3 is TGTGCCAGCAGCACGCACACGTCAACTAGTGAAAAACTGTTTTTT. The whole variable domain, filled in from reference TRBV7-9 and TRBJ1-4, reads DTGVSQNPRHKITKRGQNVTFRCDPISEHNRLYWYRQTLGQGPEFLTYFQNEAQLEKSRLLSDRFSAERPKGSFSTLEIQRTEQGDSAMYLCASSTHTSTSEKLFFGSGTQLSVL.

The genes are TRBV29-1 and TRBJ1-2; 7 bases are shared with TRBD1. The germline V gene encodes CDR1 SQVTM and CDR2 ANQGSEA. This CDR3 spans 13 amino acids. V dropped 7 bases and J dropped 3; count of bases not matched to a gene: 8. The CDR3 reads CSAGTVRDYGYTF. CDR3 nucleotide sequence: TGCAGCGCCGGGACAGTCAGAGACTATGGCTACACCTTC. Supplemented by reference TRBV29-1 and TRBJ1-2, the full variable domain reads SAVISQKPSRDICQRGTSLTIQCQVDSQVTMMFWYRQQPGQSLTLIATANQGSEATYESGFVIDKFPISRPNLTFSTLTVSNMSPEDSSIYLCSAGTVRDYGYTFGSGTRLTVV.

V usage is TRBV5-4 and J usage is TRBJ2-1; TRBD2 agrees at 10 bases. J lost 7 bases, V lost 3 bases, and 1 base had no gene match. This CDR3 region has 13 residues. CDR1 and CDR2 from the germline V gene are SGHNT and YYREEE (reference sequence). CDR3 nucleotides: TGTGCCAGCAGCTCGGGACTAGCGAATGAGCAGTTCTTC. Protein sequence: CASSSGLANEQFF.

This sequence joins TRBV4-1 and TRBJ2-7; weak D call: TRBD2 (7 bases). CDR3 length: 13 amino acids. From germline, CDR1 is MGHRA and CDR2 YSYEKL. Trimming cost V 3 bases and J 6 bases, with 12 bases left between them. DNA for the CDR3: TGCGCCAGCAGCCAGGGGGCGGGGGCCGAGCAGTACTTC. Translating gives CASSQGAGAEQYF.

The V call is TRBV6-5, the J call TRBJ2-7; D ambiguous. Germline CDR1 MNHEY, CDR2 SVGAGI. The CDR3 spans 11 residues. V was shortened by 4 bases and J by 4 bases, with 5 bases between the two germline ends. The CDR3 protein is CASSFQYEQYF. DNA of the CDR3: TGTGCCAGCAGTTTTCAGTACGAGCAGTACTTC.